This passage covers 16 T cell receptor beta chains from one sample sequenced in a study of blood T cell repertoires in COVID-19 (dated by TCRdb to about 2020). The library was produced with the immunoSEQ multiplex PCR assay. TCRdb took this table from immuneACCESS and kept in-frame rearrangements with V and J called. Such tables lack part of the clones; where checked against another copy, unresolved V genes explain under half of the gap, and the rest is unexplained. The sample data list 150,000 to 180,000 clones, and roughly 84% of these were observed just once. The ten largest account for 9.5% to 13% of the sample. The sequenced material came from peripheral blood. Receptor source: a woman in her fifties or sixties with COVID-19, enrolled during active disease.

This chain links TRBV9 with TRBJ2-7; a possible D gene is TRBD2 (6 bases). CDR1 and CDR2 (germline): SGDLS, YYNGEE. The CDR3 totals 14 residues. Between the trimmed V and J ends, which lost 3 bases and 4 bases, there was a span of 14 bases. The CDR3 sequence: CASSAGGTSYEQYF. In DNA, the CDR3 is TGTGCCAGCAGCGCAGGCGGGACGAGTTACGAGCAGTACTTC.

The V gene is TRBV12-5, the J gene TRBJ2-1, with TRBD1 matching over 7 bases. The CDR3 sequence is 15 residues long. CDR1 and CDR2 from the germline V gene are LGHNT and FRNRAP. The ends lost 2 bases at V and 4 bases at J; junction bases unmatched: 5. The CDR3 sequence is CASGLPQGSYNEQFF. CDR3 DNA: TGTGCTAGTGGTTTGCCACAGGGGTCTTACAATGAGCAGTTCTTC.

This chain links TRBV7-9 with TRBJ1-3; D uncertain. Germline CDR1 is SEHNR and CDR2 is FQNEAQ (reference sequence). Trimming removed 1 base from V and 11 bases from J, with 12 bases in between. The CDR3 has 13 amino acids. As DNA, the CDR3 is TGTGCCAGCAGCTTAGGCGTCGGGTCCGCCATATATTTT. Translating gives CASSLGVGSAIYF.

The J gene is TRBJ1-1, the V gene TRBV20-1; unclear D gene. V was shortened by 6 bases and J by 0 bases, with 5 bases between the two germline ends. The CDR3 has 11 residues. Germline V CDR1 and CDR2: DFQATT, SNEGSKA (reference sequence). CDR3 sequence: CSAPVNTEAFF. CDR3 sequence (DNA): TGCAGTGCACCAGTGAACACTGAAGCTTTCTTT.

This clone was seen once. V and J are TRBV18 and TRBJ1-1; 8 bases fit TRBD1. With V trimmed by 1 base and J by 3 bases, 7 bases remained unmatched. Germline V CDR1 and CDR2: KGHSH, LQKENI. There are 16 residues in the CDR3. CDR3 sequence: CASSPQLGQVDTEAFF. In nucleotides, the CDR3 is TGTGCCAGCTCACCACAATTGGGACAGGTAGACACTGAAGCTTTCTTT.

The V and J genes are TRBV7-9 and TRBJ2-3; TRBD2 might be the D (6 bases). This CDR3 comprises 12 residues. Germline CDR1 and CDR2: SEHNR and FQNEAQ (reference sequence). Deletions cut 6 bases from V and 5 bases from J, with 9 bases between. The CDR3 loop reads CASSLGLDTQYF. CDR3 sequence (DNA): TGTGCCAGCAGTTTGGGACTAGATACGCAGTATTTT.

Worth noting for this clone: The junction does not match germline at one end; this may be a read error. The CDR3: CASSQLGGTEAFF. CDR3 coding DNA: TGTGCTAGCAGCCAATTAGGGGGTACTGAAGCTTTCTTT. The chain combines TRBV7-7 with TRBJ1-1; D is perhaps TRBD1 (6 bases). This CDR3 comprises 13 residues. Germline V gene data show CDR1 as SSHAT and CDR2 as FNYEAQ (reference sequence).

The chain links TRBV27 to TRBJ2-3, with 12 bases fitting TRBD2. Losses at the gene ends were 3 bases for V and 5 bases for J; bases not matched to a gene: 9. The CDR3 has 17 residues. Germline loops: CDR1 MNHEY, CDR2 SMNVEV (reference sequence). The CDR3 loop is CASSLGLAGGPLDTQYF. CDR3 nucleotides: TGTGCCAGCAGTTTGGGGCTAGCGGGAGGGCCTTTAGATACGCAGTATTTT.

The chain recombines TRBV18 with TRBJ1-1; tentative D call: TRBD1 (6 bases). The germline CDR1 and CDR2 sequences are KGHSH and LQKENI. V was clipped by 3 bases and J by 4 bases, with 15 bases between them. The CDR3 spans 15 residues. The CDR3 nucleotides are TGTGCCAGCTCACCTGGGGGCCGGGTAAGCACTGAAGCTTTCTTT. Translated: CASSPGGRVSTEAFF. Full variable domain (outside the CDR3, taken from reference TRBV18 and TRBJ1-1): NAGVMQNPRHLVRRRGQEARLRCSPMKGHSHVYWYRQLPEEGLKFMVYLQKENIIDESGMPKERFSAEFPKEGPSILRIQQVVRGDSAAYFCASSPGGRVSTEAFFGQGTRLTVV.

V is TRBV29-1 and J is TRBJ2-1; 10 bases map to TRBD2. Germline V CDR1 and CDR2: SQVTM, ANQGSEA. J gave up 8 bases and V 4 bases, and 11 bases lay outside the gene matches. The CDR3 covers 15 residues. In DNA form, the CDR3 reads TGCAGCGTTGTAAAACTAGCGGGAAAGGTCTATGAGCAGTTCTTC. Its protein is CSVVKLAGKVYEQFF.

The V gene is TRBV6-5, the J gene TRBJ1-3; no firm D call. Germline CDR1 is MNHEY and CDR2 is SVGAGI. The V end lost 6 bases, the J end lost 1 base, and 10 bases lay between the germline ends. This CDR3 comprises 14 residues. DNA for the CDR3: TGTGCCAGCAGCAGAGGTGCATCTGGAAACACCATATATTTT. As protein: CASSRGASGNTIYF.

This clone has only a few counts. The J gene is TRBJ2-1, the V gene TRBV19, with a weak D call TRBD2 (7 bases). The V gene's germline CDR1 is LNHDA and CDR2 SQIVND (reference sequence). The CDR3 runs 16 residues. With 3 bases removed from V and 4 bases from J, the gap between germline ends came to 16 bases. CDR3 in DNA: TGTGCCAGTAGTATCAGGGGCGGGAGTGGGTACAATGAGCAGTTCTTC. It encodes CASSIRGGSGYNEQFF.

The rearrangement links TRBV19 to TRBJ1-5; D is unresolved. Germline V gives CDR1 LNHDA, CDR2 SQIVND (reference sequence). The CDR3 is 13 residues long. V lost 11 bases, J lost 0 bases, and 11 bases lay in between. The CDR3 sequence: CAGSDTSNQPQHF. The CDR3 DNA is TGTGCCGGTTCTGACACTAGCAATCAGCCCCAGCATTTT.

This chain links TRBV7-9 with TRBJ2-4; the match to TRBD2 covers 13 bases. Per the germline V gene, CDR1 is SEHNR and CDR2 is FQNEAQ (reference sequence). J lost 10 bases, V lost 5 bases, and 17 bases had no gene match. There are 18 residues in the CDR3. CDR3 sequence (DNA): TGTGCCAGCAGCCCAGGGACTAGCGGGACGCGTGGCAGAGGTATTCAGTACTTC. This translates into CASSPGTSGTRGRGIQYF. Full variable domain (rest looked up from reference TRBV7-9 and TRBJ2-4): DTGVSQNPRHKITKRGQNVTFRCDPISEHNRLYWYRQTLGQGPEFLTYFQNEAQLEKSRLLSDRFSAERPKGSFSTLEIQRTEQGDSAMYLCASSPGTSGTRGRGIQYFGAGTRLSVL.

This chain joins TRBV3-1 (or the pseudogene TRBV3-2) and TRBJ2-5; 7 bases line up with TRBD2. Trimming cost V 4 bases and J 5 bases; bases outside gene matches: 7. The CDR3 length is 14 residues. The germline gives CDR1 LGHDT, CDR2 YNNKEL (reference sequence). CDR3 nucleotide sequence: TGTGCCAGCAGCCGGGGACTAATTCGGGAGACCCAGTACTTC. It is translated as CASSRGLIRETQYF.

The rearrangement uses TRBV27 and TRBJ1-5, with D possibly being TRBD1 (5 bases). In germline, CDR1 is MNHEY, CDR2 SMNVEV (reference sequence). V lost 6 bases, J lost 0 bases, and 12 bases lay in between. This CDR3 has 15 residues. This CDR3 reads CASRGTGYSNQPQHF. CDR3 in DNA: TGTGCCAGCAGAGGGACTGGCTATAGCAATCAGCCCCAGCATTTT.